This entry describes one T cell receptor beta chain. Its antigen is unknown. No qualities accompany the bases; no much larger clone lies one base away. The germline V gene specifies SGDLS as CDR1 and YYNGEE as CDR2. From the cysteine through the phenylalanine, the CDR3 covers 15 amino acids. Of all the DNA, just the CDR3 is kept, 45 bases in frame from base 1. V and J are trimmed by 4 bases and 3 bases, and the gene matches miss 6 bases of the junction. The sample belongs to a study of T-cell reconstitution after alpha-beta-depleted transplantation in children (dated by TCRdb to 2016 to 2018). Notes on the research overall: The study quantitatively tracked T-cell immune reconstitution after TCRalphabeta/CD19-depleted allogeneic hematopoietic cell transplantation in children using TCR repertoire profiling.

Library creation used PCR. The sequencing machine was an Illumina HiSeq 2500. To normalize quantification of the TCRbeta repertoire, the TCR libraries were built with molecular barcoding that relied on unique molecular identifiers. Using fastp at Q25 and MiXCR, TCRdb reprocessed the public reads and kept productive beta chains. For every CDR3 protein sequence, its rows merge into one entry that carries the most common genes and DNA. The sample table records about 540,000 distinct CDR3 sequences; around 16% of these occur just once. Jointly, the top ten make up less than 4% of the sample. Recombination linked TRBV9 to TRBJ1-4; 7 bases in the middle match TRBD1. The sequenced sample was PBMCs from the stem cell graft donor, obtained from the stem cell graft. This TCR was recovered from a human donor who donated a stem cell graft to a child with acute lymphoblastic leukemia. The nucleotide sequence reads as follows: TGTGCCAGCAGCCCTTCCGGGACAGCTAATGAAAAACTGTTTTTT. Its translation reads: CASSPSGTANEKLFF.